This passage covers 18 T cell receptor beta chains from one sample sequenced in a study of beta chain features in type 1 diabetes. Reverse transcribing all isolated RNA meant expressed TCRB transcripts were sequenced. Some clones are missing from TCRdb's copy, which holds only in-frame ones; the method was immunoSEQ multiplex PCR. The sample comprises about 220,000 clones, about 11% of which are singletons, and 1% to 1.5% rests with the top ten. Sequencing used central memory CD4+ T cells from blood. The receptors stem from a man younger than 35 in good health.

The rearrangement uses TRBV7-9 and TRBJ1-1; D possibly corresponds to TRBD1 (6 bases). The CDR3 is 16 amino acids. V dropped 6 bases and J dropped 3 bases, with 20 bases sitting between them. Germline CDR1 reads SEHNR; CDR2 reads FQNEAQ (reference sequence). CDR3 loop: CASRQLSGGADTEAFF. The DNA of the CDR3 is TGTGCCAGCAGACAACTCTCCGGGGGCGCGGACACTGAAGCTTTCTTT.

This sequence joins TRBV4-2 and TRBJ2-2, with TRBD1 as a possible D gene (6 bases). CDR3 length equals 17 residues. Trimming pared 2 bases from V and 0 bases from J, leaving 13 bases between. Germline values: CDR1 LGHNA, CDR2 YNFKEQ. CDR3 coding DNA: TGTGCCAGCAGCCAACACGGACAGACAACGAACACCGGGGAGCTGTTTTTT. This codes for CASSQHGQTTNTGELFF.

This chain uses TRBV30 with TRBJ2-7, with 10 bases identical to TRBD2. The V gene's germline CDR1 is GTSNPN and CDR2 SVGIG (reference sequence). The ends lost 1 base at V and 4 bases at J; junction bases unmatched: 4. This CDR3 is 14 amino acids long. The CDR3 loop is CAWSGGLAAYEQYF. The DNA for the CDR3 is TGTGCCTGGAGTGGTGGACTAGCGGCGTACGAGCAGTACTTC. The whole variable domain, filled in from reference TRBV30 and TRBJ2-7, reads SQTIHQWPATLVQPVGSPLSLECTVEGTSNPNLYWYRQAAGRGLQLLFYSVGIGQISSEVPQNLSASRPQDRQFILSSKKLLLSDSGFYLCAWSGGLAAYEQYFGPGTRLTVT.

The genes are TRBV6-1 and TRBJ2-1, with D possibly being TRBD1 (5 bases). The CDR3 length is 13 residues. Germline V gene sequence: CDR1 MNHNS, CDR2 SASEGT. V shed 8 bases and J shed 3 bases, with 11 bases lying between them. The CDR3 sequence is CASRWTSYNEQFF. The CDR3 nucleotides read TGTGCCAGCCGCTGGACAAGCTACAATGAGCAGTTCTTC.

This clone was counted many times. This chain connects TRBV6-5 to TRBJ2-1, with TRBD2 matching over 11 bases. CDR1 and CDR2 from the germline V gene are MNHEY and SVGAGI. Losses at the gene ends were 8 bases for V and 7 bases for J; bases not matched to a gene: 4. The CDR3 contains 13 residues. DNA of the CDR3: TGTGCCAGCCGGGGACTAGCGGAAAATGAGCAGTTCTTC. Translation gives CASRGLAENEQFF.

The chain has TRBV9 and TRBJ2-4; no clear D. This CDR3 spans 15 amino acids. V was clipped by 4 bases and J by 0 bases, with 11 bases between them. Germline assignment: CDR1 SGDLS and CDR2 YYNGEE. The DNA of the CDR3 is TGTGCCAGCAGCCTAGGGCCGGGAGCCAAAAACATTCAGTACTTC. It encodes CASSLGPGAKNIQYF.

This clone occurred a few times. The CDR3 region is CASSLSLPAEYEQYF. Here the CDR3 DNA reads TGTGCCAGCAGCCTCAGCCTGCCGGCGGAGTACGAGCAGTACTTC. The chain joins TRBV7-2 to TRBJ2-7; D is unresolved. This CDR3 spans 15 amino acids. The V gene lost 5 bases and the J gene lost 4 bases, with 18 bases spanning the gap. CDR1 SGHTA and CDR2 FQGNSA come from the germline V gene.

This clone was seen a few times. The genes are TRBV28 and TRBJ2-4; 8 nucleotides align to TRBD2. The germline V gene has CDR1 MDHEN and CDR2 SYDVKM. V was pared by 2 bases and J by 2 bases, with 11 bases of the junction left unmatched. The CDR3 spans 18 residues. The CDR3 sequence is CASSLMESAGGTKNIQYF. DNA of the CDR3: TGTGCCAGCAGTTTAATGGAGTCTGCGGGAGGTACCAAAAACATTCAGTACTTC.

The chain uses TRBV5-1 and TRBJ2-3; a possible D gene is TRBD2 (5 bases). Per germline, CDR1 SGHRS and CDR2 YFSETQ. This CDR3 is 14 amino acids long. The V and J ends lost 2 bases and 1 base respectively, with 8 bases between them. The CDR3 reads CASSFDSGTDTQYF. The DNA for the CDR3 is TGCGCCAGCAGCTTTGATAGCGGCACAGATACGCAGTATTTT.

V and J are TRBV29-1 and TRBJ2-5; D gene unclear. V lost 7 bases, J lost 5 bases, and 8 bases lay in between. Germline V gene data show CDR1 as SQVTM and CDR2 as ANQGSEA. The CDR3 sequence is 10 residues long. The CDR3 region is CSGSVETQYF. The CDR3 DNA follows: TGCAGCGGTTCCGTGGAGACCCAGTACTTC.

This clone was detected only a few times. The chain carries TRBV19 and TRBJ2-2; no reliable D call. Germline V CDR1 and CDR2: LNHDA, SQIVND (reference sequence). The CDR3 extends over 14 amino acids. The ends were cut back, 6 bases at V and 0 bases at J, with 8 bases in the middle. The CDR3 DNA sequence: TGTGCCAGTAGGTGGTTCTCGAACACCGGGGAGCTGTTTTTT. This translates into CASRWFSNTGELFF.

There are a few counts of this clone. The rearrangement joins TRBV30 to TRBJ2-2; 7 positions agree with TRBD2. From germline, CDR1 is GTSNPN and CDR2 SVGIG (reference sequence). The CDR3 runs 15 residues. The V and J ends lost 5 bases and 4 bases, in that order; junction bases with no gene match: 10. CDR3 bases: TGTGCCTGGGGAAGGCGGGGGTTGGGCACCGGGGAGCTGTTTTTT. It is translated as CAWGRRGLGTGELFF.

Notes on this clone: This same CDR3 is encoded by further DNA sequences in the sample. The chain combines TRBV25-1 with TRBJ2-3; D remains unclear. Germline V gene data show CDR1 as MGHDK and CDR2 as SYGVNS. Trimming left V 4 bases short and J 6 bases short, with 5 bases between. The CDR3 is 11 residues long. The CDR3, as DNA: TGTGCCAGCAGTGTGGGGGATACGCAGTATTTT. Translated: CASSVGDTQYF.

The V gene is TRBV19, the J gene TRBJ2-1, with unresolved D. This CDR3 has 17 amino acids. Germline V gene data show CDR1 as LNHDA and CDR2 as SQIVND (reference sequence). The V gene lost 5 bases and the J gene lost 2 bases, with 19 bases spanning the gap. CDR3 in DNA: TGTGCCAGTAGTTCCCGTGGCGTCACTCAAACCTACAATGAGCAGTTCTTC. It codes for CASSSRGVTQTYNEQFF.

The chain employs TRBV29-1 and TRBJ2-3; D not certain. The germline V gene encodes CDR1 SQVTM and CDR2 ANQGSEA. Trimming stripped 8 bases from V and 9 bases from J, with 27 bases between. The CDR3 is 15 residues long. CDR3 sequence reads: CSSSEYTGTLGTQYF. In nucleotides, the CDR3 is TGCAGCTCCTCCGAATATACGGGTACTTTAGGAACGCAGTATTTT.

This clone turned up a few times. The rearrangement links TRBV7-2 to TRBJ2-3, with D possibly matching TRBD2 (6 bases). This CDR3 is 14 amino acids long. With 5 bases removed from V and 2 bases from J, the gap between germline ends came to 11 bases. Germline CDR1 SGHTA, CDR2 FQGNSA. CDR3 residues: CASSVLASTDTQYF. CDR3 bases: TGTGCCAGCAGCGTACTAGCTTCCACAGATACGCAGTATTTT.

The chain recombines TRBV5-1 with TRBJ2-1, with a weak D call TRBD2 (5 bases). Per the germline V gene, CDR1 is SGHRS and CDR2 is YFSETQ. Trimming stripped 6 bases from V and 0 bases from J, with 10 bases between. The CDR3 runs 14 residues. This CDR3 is CASNTGNSYNEQFF. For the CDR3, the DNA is TGCGCCAGCAATACGGGAAACTCCTACAATGAGCAGTTCTTC.

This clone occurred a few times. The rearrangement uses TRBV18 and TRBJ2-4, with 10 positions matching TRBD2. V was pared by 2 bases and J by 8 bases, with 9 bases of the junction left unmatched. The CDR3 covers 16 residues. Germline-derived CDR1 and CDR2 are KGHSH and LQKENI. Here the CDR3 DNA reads TGTGCCAGCTCACCAGTGTCTAGCGGGAGCGGGGACATTCAGTACTTC. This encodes CASSPVSSGSGDIQYF.